This T cell receptor (beta chain) was identified in a study of blood T cell repertoires in COVID-19. Study summary: T cells, B-cell-depleted T cells, or PBMCs supplied cDNA or gDNA.

In terms of age and location, participants ranged from roughly 18 to 95 years and lived in around 22 US areas. For recovered donors of Cohort 3, there were two negative PCRs, clearance, or symptom resolution. V shed 2 bases, J shed 7 bases, and the junction held 8 bases outside the gene matches. In germline, CDR1 is SNHLY, CDR2 FYNNEI. The CDR3 is 15 amino acids. TCRdb keeps only in-frame clones here, not all; method: immunoSEQ multiplex PCR. The sample includes fewer than 350,000 clones, approximately 88% seen only once; the top ten take 1.7%. What was sequenced was PBMCs or T cells enriched from blood (not recorded which). The TCR comes from a woman in her thirties or forties who had recovered from COVID-19. J is TRBJ1-5 and V is TRBV2; TRBD1 aligns across 7 bases. The CDR3 loop reads CASSELSTGLQPQHF. DNA for the CDR3: TGTGCCAGCAGTGAACTGTCGACAGGGCTGCAGCCCCAGCATTTT. Filled out from reference TRBV2 and TRBJ1-5, the complete variable domain reads EPEVTQTPSHQVTQMGQEVILRCVPISNHLYFYWYRQILGQKVEFLVSFYNNEISEKSEIFDDQFSVERPDGSNFTLKIRSTKLEDSAMYFCASSELSTGLQPQHFGDGTRLSIL.